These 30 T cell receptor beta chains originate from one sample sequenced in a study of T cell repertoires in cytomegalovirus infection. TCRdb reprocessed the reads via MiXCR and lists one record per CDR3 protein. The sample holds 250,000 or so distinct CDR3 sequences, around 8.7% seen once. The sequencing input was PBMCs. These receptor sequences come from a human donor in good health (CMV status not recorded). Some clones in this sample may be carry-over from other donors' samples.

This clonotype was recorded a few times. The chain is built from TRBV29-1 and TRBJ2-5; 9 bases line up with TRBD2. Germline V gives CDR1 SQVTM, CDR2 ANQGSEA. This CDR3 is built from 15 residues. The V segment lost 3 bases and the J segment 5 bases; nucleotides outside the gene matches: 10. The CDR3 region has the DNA TGCAGCGTTGACGTCACGACTAGCGGTTCTGAGACCCAGTACTTC. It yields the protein CSVDVTTSGSETQYF.

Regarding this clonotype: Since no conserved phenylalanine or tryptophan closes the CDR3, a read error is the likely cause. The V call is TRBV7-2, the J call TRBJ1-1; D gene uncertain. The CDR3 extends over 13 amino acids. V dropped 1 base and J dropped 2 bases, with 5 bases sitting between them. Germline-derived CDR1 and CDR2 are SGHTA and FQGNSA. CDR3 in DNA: TGTGCCAGCAGCTTAGAGGGAAACACTGAAGCTTTCCTT. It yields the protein CASSLEGNTEAFL.

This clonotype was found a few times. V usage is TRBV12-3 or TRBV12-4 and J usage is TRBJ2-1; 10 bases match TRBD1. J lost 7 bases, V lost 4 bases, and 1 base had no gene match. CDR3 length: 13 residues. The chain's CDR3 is CASSWGQGNEQFF. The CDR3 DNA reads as TGTGCCAGCAGTTGGGGACAGGGGAATGAGCAGTTCTTC.

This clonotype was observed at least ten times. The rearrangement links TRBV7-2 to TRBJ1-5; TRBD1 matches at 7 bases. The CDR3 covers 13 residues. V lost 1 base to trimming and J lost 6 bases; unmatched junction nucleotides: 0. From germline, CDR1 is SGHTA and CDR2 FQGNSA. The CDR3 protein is CASSLGQGQPQHF. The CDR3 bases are TGTGCCAGCAGCTTAGGACAGGGTCAGCCCCAGCATTTT.

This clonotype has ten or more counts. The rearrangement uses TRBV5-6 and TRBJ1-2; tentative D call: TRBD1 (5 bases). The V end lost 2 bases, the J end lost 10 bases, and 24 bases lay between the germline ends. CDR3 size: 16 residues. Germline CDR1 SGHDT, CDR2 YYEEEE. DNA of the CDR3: TGTGCCAGCAGCTTATATAGGGGTCAGGGCCCCGGAGTCTACACCTTC. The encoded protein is CASSLYRGQGPGVYTF.

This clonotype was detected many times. As DNA, the CDR3 is TGCGCCAGCAGTCAAGGGACAAGTTACTACGAGCAGTACTTC. It encodes CASSQGTSYYEQYF. The chain carries TRBV23-1 and TRBJ2-7; D may be TRBD1 (6 bases). TRBV23-1 is given ORF status, its function remaining uncertain. The CDR3 runs to 14 residues. With 2 bases removed from V and 3 bases from J, the gap between germline ends came to 11 bases.

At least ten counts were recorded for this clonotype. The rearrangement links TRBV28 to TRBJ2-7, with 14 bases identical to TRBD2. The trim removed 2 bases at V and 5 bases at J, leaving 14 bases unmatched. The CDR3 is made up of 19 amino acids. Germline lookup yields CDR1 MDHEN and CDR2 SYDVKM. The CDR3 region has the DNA TGTGCCAGCAGTTTACCTATCGAGGAGACTAGCGGGGGGGTCCACGAGCAGTACTTC. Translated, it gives CASSLPIEETSGGVHEQYF.

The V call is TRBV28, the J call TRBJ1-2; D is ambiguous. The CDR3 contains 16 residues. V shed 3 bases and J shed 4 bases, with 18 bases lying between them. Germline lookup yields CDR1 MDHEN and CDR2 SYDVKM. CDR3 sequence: CASSFAPGDGPYGYTF. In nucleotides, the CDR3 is TGTGCCAGCAGTTTCGCACCCGGGGATGGCCCCTATGGCTACACCTTC.

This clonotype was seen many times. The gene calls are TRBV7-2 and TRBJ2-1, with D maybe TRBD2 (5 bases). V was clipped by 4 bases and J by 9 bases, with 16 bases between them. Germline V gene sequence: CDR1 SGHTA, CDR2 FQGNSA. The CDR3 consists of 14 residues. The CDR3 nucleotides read TGTGCCAGCAGCTCAATACTAACTAGAGGTGAGCAGTTCTTC. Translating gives CASSSILTRGEQFF.

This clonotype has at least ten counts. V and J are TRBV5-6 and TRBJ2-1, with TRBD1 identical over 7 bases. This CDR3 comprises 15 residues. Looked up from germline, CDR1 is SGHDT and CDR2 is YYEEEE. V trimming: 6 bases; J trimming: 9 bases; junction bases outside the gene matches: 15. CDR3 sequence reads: CASTLPGQFLSEQFF. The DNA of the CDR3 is TGTGCCAGCACCCTCCCGGGACAGTTCCTAAGTGAGCAGTTCTTC.

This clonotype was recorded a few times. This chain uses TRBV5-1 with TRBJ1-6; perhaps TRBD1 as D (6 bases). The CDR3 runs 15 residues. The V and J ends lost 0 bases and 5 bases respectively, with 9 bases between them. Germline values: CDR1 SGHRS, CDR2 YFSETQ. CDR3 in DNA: TGCGCCAGCAGCTTGGCCGGGACAAATAATTCACCCCTCCACTTT. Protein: CASSLAGTNNSPLHF.

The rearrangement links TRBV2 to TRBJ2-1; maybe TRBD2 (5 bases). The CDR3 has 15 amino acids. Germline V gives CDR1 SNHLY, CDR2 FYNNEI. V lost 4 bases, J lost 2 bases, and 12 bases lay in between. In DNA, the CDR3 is TGTGCCAGCAGTGTTGTTGGACTTGCCTACAATGAGCAGTTCTTC. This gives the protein CASSVVGLAYNEQFF.

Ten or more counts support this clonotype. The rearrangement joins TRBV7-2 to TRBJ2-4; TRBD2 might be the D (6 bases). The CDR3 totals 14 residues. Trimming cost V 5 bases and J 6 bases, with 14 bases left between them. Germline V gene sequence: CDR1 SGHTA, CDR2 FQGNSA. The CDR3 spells CASSPGGSGNIQYF. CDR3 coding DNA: TGTGCCAGCAGCCCCGGTGGTAGCGGAAACATTCAGTACTTC. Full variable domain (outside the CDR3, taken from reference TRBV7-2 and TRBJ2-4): GAGVSQSPSNKVTEKGKDVELRCDPISGHTALYWYRQSLGQGLEFLIYFQGNSAPDKSGLPSDRFSAERTGGSVSTLTIQRTQQEDSAVYLCASSPGGSGNIQYFGAGTRLSVL.

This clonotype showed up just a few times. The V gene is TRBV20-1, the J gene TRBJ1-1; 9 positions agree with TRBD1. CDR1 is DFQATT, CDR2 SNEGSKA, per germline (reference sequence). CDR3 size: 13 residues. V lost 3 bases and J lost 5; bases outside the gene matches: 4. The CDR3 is CSASTGTGTEAFF. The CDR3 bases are TGCAGTGCTAGTACCGGGACAGGGACTGAAGCTTTCTTT.

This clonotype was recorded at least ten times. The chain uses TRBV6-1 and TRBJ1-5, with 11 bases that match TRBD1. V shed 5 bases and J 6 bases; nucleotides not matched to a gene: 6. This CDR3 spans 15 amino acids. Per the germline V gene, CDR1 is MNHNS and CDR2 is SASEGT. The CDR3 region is CASSTRTGGSQPQHF. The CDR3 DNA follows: TGTGCCAGCAGTACCCGGACAGGGGGCAGTCAGCCCCAGCATTTT.

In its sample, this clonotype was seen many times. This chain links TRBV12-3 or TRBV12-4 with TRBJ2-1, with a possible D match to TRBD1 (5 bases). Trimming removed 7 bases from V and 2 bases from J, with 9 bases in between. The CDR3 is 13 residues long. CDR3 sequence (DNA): TGTGCCAGCATCAGGGATCCCTACAATGAGCAGTTCTTC. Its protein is CASIRDPYNEQFF.

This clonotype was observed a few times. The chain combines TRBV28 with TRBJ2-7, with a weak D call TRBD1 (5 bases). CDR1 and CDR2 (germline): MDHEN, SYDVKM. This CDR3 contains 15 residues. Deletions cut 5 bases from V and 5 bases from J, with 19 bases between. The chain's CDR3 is CASSPHPSVRDEQYF. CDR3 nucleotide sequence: TGTGCCAGCAGTCCACACCCCTCCGTCAGGGACGAGCAGTACTTC.

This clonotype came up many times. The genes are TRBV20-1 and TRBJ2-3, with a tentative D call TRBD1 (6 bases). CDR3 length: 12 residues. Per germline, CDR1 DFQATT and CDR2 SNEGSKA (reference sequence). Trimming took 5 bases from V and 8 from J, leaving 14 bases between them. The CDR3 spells CSAWDKAGTQYF. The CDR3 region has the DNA TGCAGTGCTTGGGACAAGGCGGGTACGCAGTATTTT.

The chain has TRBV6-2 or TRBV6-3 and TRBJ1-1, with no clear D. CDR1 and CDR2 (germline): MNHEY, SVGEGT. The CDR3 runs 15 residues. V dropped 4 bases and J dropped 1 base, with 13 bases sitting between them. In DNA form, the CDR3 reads TGTGCCAGCAGTTCCCGGGTCTTGGGGAACACTGAAGCTTTCTTT. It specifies CASSSRVLGNTEAFF.

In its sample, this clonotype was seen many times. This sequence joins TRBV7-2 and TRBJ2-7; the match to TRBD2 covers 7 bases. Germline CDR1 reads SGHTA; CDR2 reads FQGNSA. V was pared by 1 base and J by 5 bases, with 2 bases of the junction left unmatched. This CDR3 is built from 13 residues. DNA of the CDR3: TGTGCCAGCAGCTTAGTGGGAGGGGACGAGCAGTACTTC. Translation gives CASSLVGGDEQYF.

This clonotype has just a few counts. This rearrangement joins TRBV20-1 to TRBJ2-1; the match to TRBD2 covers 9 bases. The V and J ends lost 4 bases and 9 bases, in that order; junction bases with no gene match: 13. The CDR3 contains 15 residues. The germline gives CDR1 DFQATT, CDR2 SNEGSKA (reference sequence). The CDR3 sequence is CSAMGGLASRSEQFF. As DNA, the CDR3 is TGCAGTGCTATGGGTGGACTAGCGTCACGTAGTGAGCAGTTCTTC.

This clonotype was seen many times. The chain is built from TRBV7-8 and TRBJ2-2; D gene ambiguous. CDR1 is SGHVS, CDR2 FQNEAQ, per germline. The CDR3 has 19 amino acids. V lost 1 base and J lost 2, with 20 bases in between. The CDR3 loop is CASSLDQSRPLLNTGELFF. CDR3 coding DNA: TGTGCCAGCAGCTTAGATCAGAGTCGGCCTCTACTTAACACCGGGGAGCTGTTTTTT. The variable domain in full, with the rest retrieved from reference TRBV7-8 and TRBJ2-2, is GAGVSQSPRYKVAKRGQDVALRCDPISGHVSLFWYQQALGQGPEFLTYFQNEAQLDKSGLPSDRFFAERPEGSVSTLKIQRTQQEDSAVYLCASSLDQSRPLLNTGELFFGEGSRLTVL.

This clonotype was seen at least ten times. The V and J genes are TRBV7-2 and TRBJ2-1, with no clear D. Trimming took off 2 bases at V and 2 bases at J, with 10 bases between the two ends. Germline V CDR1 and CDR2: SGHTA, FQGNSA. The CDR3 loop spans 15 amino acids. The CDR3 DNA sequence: TGTGCCAGCAGCTTAACGGTGACCACCTACAATGAGCAGTTCTTC. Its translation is CASSLTVTTYNEQFF.

This CDR3 is CASSMGQGTVDGYTF. The CDR3 DNA reads TGTGCCAGTAGTATGGGACAGGGAACAGTGGATGGCTACACCTTC. This sequence joins TRBV19 and TRBJ1-2; 9 positions agree with TRBD1. The ends lost 3 bases at V and 6 bases at J; junction bases unmatched: 8. The germline V gene has CDR1 LNHDA and CDR2 SQIVND (reference sequence). The CDR3 has 15 residues.

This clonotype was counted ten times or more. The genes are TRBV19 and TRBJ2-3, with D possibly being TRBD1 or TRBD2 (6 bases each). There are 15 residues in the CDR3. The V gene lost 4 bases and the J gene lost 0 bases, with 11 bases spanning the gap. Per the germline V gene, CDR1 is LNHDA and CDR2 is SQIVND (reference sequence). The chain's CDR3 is CASSRGALSTDTQYF. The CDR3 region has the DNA TGTGCCAGTAGTAGGGGGGCGCTGAGCACAGATACGCAGTATTTT.

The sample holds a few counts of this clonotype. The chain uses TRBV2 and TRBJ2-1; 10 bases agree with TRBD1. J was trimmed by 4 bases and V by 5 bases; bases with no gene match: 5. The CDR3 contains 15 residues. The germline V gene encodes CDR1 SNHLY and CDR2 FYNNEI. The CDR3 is CASSPTGGTYNEQFF. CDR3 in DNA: TGTGCCAGCAGTCCGACAGGGGGCACTTACAATGAGCAGTTCTTC.

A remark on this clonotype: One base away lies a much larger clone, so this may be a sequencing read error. CDR3 sequence (DNA): TGTGCCAGCAGCCCCCCTGCAGGGGGCTTAAGCTACGAGCAGTACTTC. As protein: CASSPPAGGLSYEQYF. This sequence joins TRBV7-2 and TRBJ2-7; 8 bases are a match to TRBD1. Germline CDR1 SGHTA, CDR2 FQGNSA. Trimming cost V 5 bases and J 3 bases; bases outside gene matches: 12. The CDR3 loop spans 16 amino acids.

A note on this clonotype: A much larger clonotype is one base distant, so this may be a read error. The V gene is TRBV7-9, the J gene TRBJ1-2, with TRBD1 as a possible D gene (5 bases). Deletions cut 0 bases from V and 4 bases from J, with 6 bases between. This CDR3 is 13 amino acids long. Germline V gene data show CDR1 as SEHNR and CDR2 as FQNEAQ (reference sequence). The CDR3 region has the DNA TGTGCCAGCAGCTTAGCCAGGGCCTATGGCTACACCTTC. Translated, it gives CASSLARAYGYTF.

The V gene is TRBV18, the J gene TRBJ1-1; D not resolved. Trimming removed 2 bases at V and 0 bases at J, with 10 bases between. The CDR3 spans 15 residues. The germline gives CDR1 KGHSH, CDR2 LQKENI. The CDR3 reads CASSPGLQLNTEAFF. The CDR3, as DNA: TGTGCCAGCTCACCAGGATTACAATTGAACACTGAAGCTTTCTTT.

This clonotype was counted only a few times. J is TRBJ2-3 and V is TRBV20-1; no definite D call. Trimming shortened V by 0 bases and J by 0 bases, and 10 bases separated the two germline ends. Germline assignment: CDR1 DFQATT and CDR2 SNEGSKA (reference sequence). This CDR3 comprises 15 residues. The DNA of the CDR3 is TGCAGTGCTAGAGAGCCCCGGAAAAGCACAGATACGCAGTATTTT. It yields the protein CSAREPRKSTDTQYF.